These 25 T cell receptor beta chains came from one sample sequenced in a study of OX40 agonist ivuxolimab in advanced cancers. Clones were sequenced by immunoSEQ multiplex PCR, and TCRdb holds only the in-frame ones, with some missing. The data show more than 60,000 clones, almost 95% seen once. The source was CD4+ or CD8+ T cells sorted from blood, collected in a trial of the OX40 agonist ivuxolimab. The receptors were gathered from an adult with an advanced solid tumor such as melanoma, head and neck, liver or kidney cancer.

The V and J genes are TRBV7-9 and TRBJ2-5; no reliable D call. The J call may be mistaken, given a closer DNA end match to TRBJ2-7. The CDR3 sequence is 14 residues long. CDR1 is SEHNR, CDR2 FQNEAQ, per germline (reference sequence). The CDR3 sequence: CASSLARNPYEQYF. The CDR3 DNA sequence: TGTGCCAGCAGCTTAGCTAGGAACCCCTACGAGCAGTACTTC.

This chain connects TRBV27 to TRBJ2-1, with 9 positions matching TRBD2. This CDR3 spans 14 amino acids. Germline V CDR1 and CDR2: MNHEY, SMNVEV (reference sequence). V lost 5 bases, J lost 6 bases, and 5 bases stayed unmatched. This CDR3 is CASSTRLAANEQFF. CDR3 DNA: TGTGCCAGCAGTACAAGACTAGCGGCCAATGAGCAGTTCTTC.

This chain links TRBV12-5 with TRBJ2-5; D not resolved. The V end lost 4 bases, the J end lost 10 bases, and 10 bases lay between the germline ends. Germline V lookup: CDR1 LGHNT, CDR2 FRNRAP. This CDR3 region has 11 residues. The CDR3 here is CASGYYGDQYF. The CDR3 DNA is TGTGCTAGTGGTTATTACGGCGACCAGTACTTC.

The chain has TRBV4-3 and TRBJ1-3; D not certain. Per the germline V gene, CDR1 is LGHNA and CDR2 is YSLEER. This CDR3 spans 16 amino acids. Trimming removed 0 bases at V and 4 bases at J, with 13 bases between. CDR3 sequence reads: CASSQDMGVLGNTIYF. Here the CDR3 DNA reads TGCGCCAGCAGCCAAGATATGGGAGTACTAGGAAACACCATATATTTT.

The rearrangement joins TRBV4-3 to TRBJ2-1, with TRBD2 matching 9 bases. From germline, CDR1 is LGHNA and CDR2 YSLEER. The CDR3 loop spans 17 amino acids. V lost 0 bases to trimming and J lost 6 bases; unmatched junction nucleotides: 9. The DNA of the CDR3 is TGCGCCAGCAGCCAAGATCCTGATAGCGGGAGCACCAATGAGCAGTTCTTC. Translation: CASSQDPDSGSTNEQFF.

The rearrangement links TRBV6-5 to TRBJ2-2, with D perhaps assigned TRBD1 or TRBD2 (5 bases each). The CDR3 contains 14 residues. V was pared by 8 bases and J by 0 bases, with 10 bases between. Germline CDR1 and CDR2: MNHEY and SVGAGI. As DNA, the CDR3 is TGTGCCAGCGCCCGGGGCACGAACACCGGGGAGCTGTTTTTT. This encodes CASARGTNTGELFF.

The chain carries TRBV4-1 and TRBJ1-1; possible D gene TRBD1, 6 bases. Trimming cost V 5 bases and J 11 bases, with 15 bases left between them. Germline CDR1 reads MGHRA; CDR2 reads YSYEKL. The CDR3 totals 12 residues. Here the CDR3 reads CASSGGGRSAFF. The CDR3 nucleotides are TGCGCCAGCAGCGGCGGGGGGCGGTCTGCTTTCTTT.

The rearrangement joins TRBV5-6 to TRBJ2-7; 8 positions match TRBD1. The ends lost 2 bases at V and 2 bases at J; junction bases unmatched: 3. CDR3 length: 14 residues. Germline CDR1 SGHDT, CDR2 YYEEEE. CDR3 residues: CASSFGTGTYEQYF. The CDR3 coding sequence is TGTGCCAGCAGCTTTGGGACAGGCACCTACGAGCAGTACTTC.

The chain uses TRBV19 and TRBJ2-7; D is ambiguous. The CDR3 runs to 16 residues. Trimming took off 4 bases at V and 4 bases at J, with 20 bases between the two ends. Germline V gene data show CDR1 as LNHDA and CDR2 as SQIVND (reference sequence). DNA of the CDR3: TGTGCCAGTAGTACCTCCGGAAGTCAGGCCCTTTACGAGCAGTACTTC. Translated, it gives CASSTSGSQALYEQYF.

J is TRBJ2-1 and V is TRBV6-6; 13 positions match TRBD2. Germline CDR1 reads MNHNY; CDR2 reads SVGAGI (reference sequence). The CDR3 sequence is 14 residues long. V dropped 5 bases and J dropped 13; count of bases not matched to a gene: 8. The CDR3 is CASSHRTSGRGQFF. The CDR3 bases are TGTGCCAGCAGTCACCGGACTAGCGGGAGAGGACAGTTCTTC.

The CDR3 DNA reads as TGCGCCAGCAGACAATTTCGATTGGGGACAGCTAGCACAGATACGCAGTATTTT. Translating it yields CASRQFRLGTASTDTQYF. V is TRBV5-1 and J is TRBJ2-3, with TRBD1 matching 7 bases. Germline V gene lookup returns CDR1 SGHRS and CDR2 YFSETQ. CDR3 length: 18 amino acids. Unmatched junction bases numbered 15, after V lost 5 bases and J lost 0 bases.

The chain has TRBV6-5 and TRBJ2-7; D gene unclear. The CDR3 is 15 residues long. Between the trimmed V and J ends, which lost 3 bases and 2 bases, there was a span of 14 bases. Germline CDR1 is MNHEY and CDR2 is SVGAGI. The DNA for the CDR3 is TGTGCCAGCAGTTATCATAAGCTTCCCACCTACGAGCAGTACTTC. Residues: CASSYHKLPTYEQYF.

This chain links TRBV28 with TRBJ2-1; D is uncertain. V was pared by 10 bases and J by 8 bases, with 12 bases between. The CDR3 is 11 residues long. Germline CDR1 and CDR2: MDHEN and SYDVKM. CDR3 region: CATSFRDEQFF. The CDR3 DNA reads as TGTGCCACCAGCTTTAGGGATGAGCAGTTCTTC.

This clone was counted a single time. The chain links TRBV9 to TRBJ2-5; D is tentatively TRBD1 or TRBD2 (5 bases each). The germline V and J ends were trimmed by 4 bases and 3 bases, with 16 bases remaining between them. Germline V gene data show CDR1 as SGDLS and CDR2 as YYNGEE. The CDR3 loop spans 15 amino acids. The chain's CDR3 is CASSSSGGAEETQYF. The CDR3 bases are TGTGCCAGCAGCTCAAGTGGGGGTGCTGAAGAGACCCAGTACTTC.

The V call is TRBV27, the J call TRBJ2-7; 11 nucleotides match TRBD2. The CDR3 is 15 amino acids. CDR1 and CDR2 from the germline V gene are MNHEY and SMNVEV (reference sequence). Trimming at V came to 5 bases and at J to 7 bases, leaving 10 bases not matched to a gene. CDR3 protein: CASSPGTSGRVEQYF. CDR3 coding DNA: TGTGCCAGCAGTCCCGGGACTAGCGGCCGCGTGGAGCAGTACTTC.

In this sample, this clone turned up once. CDR3 sequence: CASSSHQASGPYNEQFF. The CDR3 coding sequence is TGTGCCAGCAGCTCCCATCAGGCTAGCGGACCCTACAATGAGCAGTTCTTC. This chain joins TRBV7-2 and TRBJ2-1; 7 positions match TRBD2. CDR1 SGHTA and CDR2 FQGNSA come from the germline V gene. This CDR3 has 17 residues. V was pared by 4 bases and J by 2 bases, with 11 bases of the junction left unmatched.

The chain joins TRBV4-3 to TRBJ1-1, with 7 bases identical to TRBD1. The junction had 4 bases not matched to a gene; V was cut back by 8 bases and J by 1 base. Germline CDR1 and CDR2: LGHNA and YSLEER. The CDR3 extends over 13 amino acids. The CDR3 protein is CASGGGGNTEAFF. The CDR3, as DNA: TGCGCCAGCGGAGGGGGCGGGAACACTGAAGCTTTCTTT.

This clone showed up just once. The gene calls are TRBV7-9 and TRBJ2-3; D ambiguous. This CDR3 is 12 amino acids long. The germline V gene encodes CDR1 SEHNR and CDR2 FQNEAQ (reference sequence). V was shortened by 1 base and J by 6 bases, with 5 bases between the two germline ends. CDR3 loop: CASSLDTDTQYF. The CDR3 bases are TGTGCCAGCAGCTTAGACACGGATACGCAGTATTTT.

The chain has TRBV5-4 and TRBJ2-1; D call uncertain. Trimming took off 7 bases at V and 0 bases at J, with 14 bases between the two ends. The CDR3 is 15 amino acids. Germline CDR1 is SGHNT and CDR2 is YYREEE (reference sequence). The CDR3 sequence is CASSVGYSSYNEQFF. CDR3 DNA: TGTGCCAGCTCCGTCGGGTACTCCTCCTACAATGAGCAGTTCTTC.

The chain employs TRBV4-1 and TRBJ1-3, with D unclear. The germline V gene encodes CDR1 MGHRA and CDR2 YSYEKL. The CDR3 has 15 residues. V lost 0 bases and J 1 base, leaving 7 bases between the germline ends. The DNA of the CDR3 is TGCGCCAGCAGCCAAGATCAGACTTCTGGAAACACCATATATTTT. Protein product: CASSQDQTSGNTIYF.

This clone was recorded once. V is TRBV4-3 and J is TRBJ2-7; no definite D call. The germline V gene encodes CDR1 LGHNA and CDR2 YSLEER. V dropped 0 bases and J dropped 0 bases, with 9 bases sitting between them. This CDR3 contains 15 residues. For the CDR3, the DNA is TGCGCCAGCAGCCAAGATGTATTGGGCTCCTACGAGCAGTACTTC. Amino acids: CASSQDVLGSYEQYF.

V gene TRBV7-9 combines with J gene TRBJ2-7, with 10 nucleotides matching TRBD1. The ends lost 5 bases at V and 0 bases at J; junction bases unmatched: 10. The length of the CDR3 is 17 residues. The germline gives CDR1 SEHNR, CDR2 FQNEAQ (reference sequence). The CDR3 is CASSPLTGGLSSYEQYF. Written as DNA, the CDR3 is TGTGCCAGCAGCCCGTTGACAGGGGGCCTTTCCTCCTACGAGCAGTACTTC.

The chain uses TRBV7-9 and TRBJ2-7, with D possibly being TRBD1 (6 bases). V was trimmed by 6 bases and J by 0 bases, leaving 9 bases between them. CDR3 length: 13 residues. Germline CDR1 is SEHNR and CDR2 is FQNEAQ (reference sequence). This CDR3 is CASSSDSSYEQYF. In nucleotides, the CDR3 is TGTGCCAGCAGTTCGGACAGCTCCTACGAGCAGTACTTC.

The V gene is TRBV11-2, the J gene TRBJ2-7; perhaps TRBD2 as D (5 bases). CDR1 SGHAT and CDR2 FQNNGV come from the germline V gene. The CDR3 is 13 amino acids. V lost 4 bases and J lost 0, with 7 bases in between. CDR3 region: CASSYGISYEQYF. The CDR3 DNA reads TGTGCCAGCAGCTACGGGATCTCCTACGAGCAGTACTTC.

This rearrangement joins TRBV9 to TRBJ2-7; a possible D gene is TRBD2 (6 bases). With 2 bases removed from V and 2 bases from J, the gap between germline ends came to 14 bases. Germline V gene sequence: CDR1 SGDLS, CDR2 YYNGEE. The CDR3 is made up of 15 amino acids. As DNA, the CDR3 is TGTGCCAGCAGCGTCGGTCCGGGGGTTGCCTACGAGCAGTACTTC. As protein: CASSVGPGVAYEQYF.